The 6 T cell receptor beta chains below were found in one sample sequenced in a study of blood T cell repertoires in COVID-19. The repertoire was sequenced with immunoSEQ multiplex PCR; TCRdb's copy has only in-frame clones and lacks some. The sample lists approximately 54,000 clones, over 75% seen once, with just under 8.5% in the top ten. The sequenced sample was peripheral blood. Every receptor here comes from a middle-aged woman with active COVID-19.

The chain recombines TRBV6-6 with TRBJ2-1; 15 bases are shared with TRBD2. V trimming: 6 bases; J trimming: 1 base; junction bases outside the gene matches: 16. CDR1 is MNHNY, CDR2 SVGAGI, per germline (reference sequence). CDR3 size: 21 residues. The CDR3 nucleotides are TGTGCCAGCAGCCCGCGGCGGGGGGCAGGGACTAGCGGGGGGTCCTACAATGAGCAGTTCTTC. It translates to CASSPRRGAGTSGGSYNEQFF.

This sequence joins TRBV3-1 (or the pseudogene TRBV3-2) and TRBJ1-6; 8 positions match TRBD1. Germline values: CDR1 LGHDT, CDR2 YNNKEL (reference sequence). The V gene end was trimmed by 5 bases and the J gene end by 10 bases; junction bases not matched to a gene: 4. The CDR3 totals 13 residues. The CDR3 is CASSSGGASPLHF. As DNA, the CDR3 is TGTGCCAGCAGCTCAGGGGGCGCATCACCCCTCCACTTT.

V gene TRBV5-1 combines with J gene TRBJ2-7, with 12 bases aligning to TRBD2. The CDR3 has 17 amino acids. V shed 4 bases, J shed 1 base, and the junction held 9 bases outside the gene matches. Germline CDR1 is SGHRS and CDR2 is YFSETQ. CDR3 region: CASSPGTSGSSSYEQYF. The CDR3 nucleotides read TGCGCCAGCAGCCCGGGGACTAGCGGGTCCTCTTCCTACGAGCAGTACTTC.

This clone was detected only a few times. This chain links TRBV25-1 with TRBJ1-2; D is unclear. The CDR3 covers 12 residues. Per germline, CDR1 MGHDK and CDR2 SYGVNS. Trimming removed 7 bases from V and 6 bases from J, with 12 bases in between. The CDR3 DNA is TGTGCCAGCATGGATAGGAGCCATGGCTACACCTTC. Translating gives CASMDRSHGYTF.

The rearrangement uses TRBV6-5 and TRBJ2-3; a weak D match, TRBD2 (6 bases). The CDR3 runs to 13 residues. V lost 6 bases and J lost 0, with 7 bases in between. Germline CDR1 reads MNHEY; CDR2 reads SVGAGI. The CDR3 bases are TGTGCCAGCAGGGGGACTAGCACAGATACGCAGTATTTT. This encodes CASRGTSTDTQYF.

This sequence joins TRBV6-6 and TRBJ2-5; 8 bases are shared with TRBD2. The V gene's germline CDR1 is MNHNY and CDR2 SVGAGI (reference sequence). The CDR3 loop spans 14 amino acids. The V and J ends lost 2 bases and 3 bases, in that order; junction bases with no gene match: 2. CDR3 loop: CASSYRGGKETQYF. The CDR3 DNA follows: TGTGCCAGCAGTTACCGCGGGGGGAAAGAGACCCAGTACTTC.